These 22 T cell receptor beta chains were sequenced from one sample in a study of CD8 T cells in ankylosing spondylitis. Study conclusions and caveats: There was a TCR beta motif, made of several highly homologous variants, that appeared characteristic of ankylosing spondylitis blood.

The antigens for these receptors are not known. Each CDR3 protein is one row after TCRdb ran MiXCR on the 5' RACE reads. In the table there are about 330,000 distinct CDR3 sequences, around 8% of which are singletons. The sample was blood, either unsorted or a sorted T cell fraction (not recorded which). Receptors were obtained from a male donor with ankylosing spondylitis.

V gene TRBV6-5 combines with J gene TRBJ2-1; 9 bases fit TRBD2. After removal of 2 bases from V and 4 bases from J, the junction contained 9 bases not matched to a gene. The germline V gene has CDR1 MNHEY and CDR2 SVGAGI. The CDR3 loop spans 17 amino acids. The CDR3 is CASSYPRPSGTYNEQFF. The CDR3 DNA reads TGTGCCAGCAGTTACCCCCGTCCTAGCGGGACGTACAATGAGCAGTTCTTC.

This clonotype was seen repeatedly, ten times or more. This chain joins TRBV29-1 and TRBJ2-4; D not resolved. CDR3 length: 11 amino acids. In germline, CDR1 is SQVTM, CDR2 ANQGSEA. CDR3 coding DNA: TGCGCCGTCCAGTCCCTTAACATTCAGTACTTC. Its translation: CAVQSLNIQYF.

This clonotype was seen repeatedly, ten times or more. This chain links TRBV10-3 with TRBJ2-1; tentatively, D is TRBD1 or TRBD2 (5 bases each). This CDR3 comprises 16 residues. CDR1 ENHRY and CDR2 SYGVKD come from the germline V gene. Trimming shortened V by 8 bases and J by 8 bases, and 25 bases separated the two germline ends. The CDR3 sequence: CAIRGVLGGARDEQFF. The CDR3 nucleotides are TGTGCCATCCGAGGGGTCTTAGGTGGGGCTAGGGATGAGCAGTTCTTC.

This clonotype was observed a handful of times. CDR3 DNA sequence: TGTGCTAGTGGTTTGGGACAGGGTAGGTACAGCATTTACGAGCAGTACTTC. Translation: CASGLGQGRYSIYEQYF. The V call is TRBV12-5, the J call TRBJ2-7; 7 positions match TRBD1. CDR3 length: 17 residues. With V trimmed by 1 base and J by 4 bases, 13 bases remained unmatched. Germline values: CDR1 LGHNT, CDR2 FRNRAP.

This chain links TRBV5-1 with TRBJ1-2, with D maybe TRBD1 (6 bases). V lost 2 bases and J lost 3, with 14 bases in between. This CDR3 is built from 15 residues. Germline-derived CDR1 and CDR2 are SGHRS and YFSETQ. CDR3 coding DNA: TGCGCCAGCAGCTTCGAACAGGGAGGAGACTATGGCTACACCTTC. It codes for CASSFEQGGDYGYTF.

The sample holds many counts of this clonotype. The V gene is TRBV4-1, the J gene TRBJ2-7, with a possible D match to TRBD2 (5 bases). The germline CDR1 and CDR2 sequences are MGHRA and YSYEKL. V gave up 2 bases and J gave up 1 base, with 15 bases separating them. The CDR3 extends over 16 amino acids. The CDR3 coding sequence is TGCGCCAGCAGCCAAAACCGGGCTCGGGATTCCTACGAGCAGTACTTC. As protein: CASSQNRARDSYEQYF.

V and J are TRBV27 and TRBJ2-1; D is possibly TRBD2 (6 bases). The germline V gene has CDR1 MNHEY and CDR2 SMNVEV (reference sequence). This CDR3 spans 10 amino acids. Written as DNA, the CDR3 is TGTGAGGCGGGACTCAATGAGCAGTTCTTC. Translation: CEAGLNEQFF.

This clonotype was counted only a few times. The gene calls are TRBV19 and TRBJ1-1; D remains unclear. Germline V gene data show CDR1 as LNHDA and CDR2 as SQIVND (reference sequence). The CDR3 runs 15 residues. Trimming removed 7 bases at V and 2 bases at J, with 17 bases between. The chain's CDR3 is CASTVSHGVNTEAFF. As DNA, the CDR3 is TGTGCCAGTACGGTGTCACATGGGGTCAACACTGAAGCTTTCTTT. The variable domain in full, with the rest retrieved from reference TRBV19 and TRBJ1-1, is DGGITQSPKYLFRKEGQNVTLSCEQNLNHDAMYWYRQDPGQGLRLIYYSQIVNDFQKGDIAEGYSVSREKKESFPLTVTSAQKNPTAFYLCASTVSHGVNTEAFFGQGTRLTVV.

This clonotype was found a few times. This rearrangement joins TRBV29-1 to TRBJ2-2; no firm D call. V lost 7 bases and J lost 3, with 9 bases in between. Germline CDR1 SQVTM, CDR2 ANQGSEA. The CDR3 extends over 12 amino acids. The CDR3 here is CSASAHTGELFF. The CDR3 DNA is TGCAGCGCCTCGGCACACACCGGGGAGCTGTTTTTT.

This clonotype was detected a few times. The CDR3 nucleotides are TGCAGCGTCCAGCCGAGGGGGGCGACAGATACGCAGTATTTT. Translated, it gives CSVQPRGATDTQYF. The chain is built from TRBV29-1 and TRBJ2-3; D might be TRBD1 or TRBD2, each matching 6 bases. The CDR3 is made up of 14 amino acids. Germline V gives CDR1 SQVTM, CDR2 ANQGSEA. V was clipped by 6 bases and J by 3 bases, with 16 bases between them.

The chain recombines TRBV20-1 with TRBJ2-1; weak D call: TRBD2 (6 bases). Germline V gives CDR1 DFQATT, CDR2 SNEGSKA (reference sequence). This CDR3 is 17 amino acids long. The germline V and J ends were trimmed by 2 bases and 3 bases, with 20 bases remaining between them. For the CDR3, the DNA is TGCAGTGCTAGACCCTCGGGGCGGGACCTAAACTACAATGAGCAGTTCTTC. Its protein product is CSARPSGRDLNYNEQFF.

There are a few counts of this clonotype. The chain employs TRBV27 and TRBJ2-1, with TRBD2 identical over 8 bases. The ends lost 5 bases at V and 9 bases at J; junction bases unmatched: 15. CDR3 size: 16 residues. Germline values: CDR1 MNHEY, CDR2 SMNVEV (reference sequence). DNA of the CDR3: TGTGCCAGCAGTCCGACGGCCGGGACTAGTGTTGGTGAGCAGTTCTTC. Amino acids: CASSPTAGTSVGEQFF.

This clonotype was counted at least ten times. The chain carries TRBV12-3 or TRBV12-4 and TRBJ2-4, with 10 bases lining up with TRBD1. The CDR3 consists of 15 residues. J lost 2 bases, V lost 7 bases, and 5 bases had no gene match. The CDR3 DNA follows: TGTGCCAGCACCAGGACAGGGGGGACCAAAAACATTCAGTACTTC. Translated, it gives CASTRTGGTKNIQYF.

The chain recombines TRBV5-1 with TRBJ2-1; D is perhaps TRBD1 or TRBD2 (8 bases each). This CDR3 spans 16 amino acids. V was clipped by 0 bases and J by 6 bases, with 16 bases between them. Germline V gene lookup returns CDR1 SGHRS and CDR2 YFSETQ. The CDR3 here is CASSLAGGDRFNEQFF. CDR3 coding DNA: TGCGCCAGCAGCTTGGCCGGGGGGGACAGGTTCAATGAGCAGTTCTTC.

This chain joins TRBV11-2 and TRBJ1-1; D might be TRBD1 (6 bases). Germline-derived CDR1 and CDR2 are SGHAT and FQNNGV. This CDR3 spans 10 amino acids. Trimming removed 5 bases at V and 10 bases at J, with 8 bases between. CDR3 in DNA: TGTGCCAGCAGCACAGGGCGAGCTTTCTTT. This encodes CASSTGRAFF.

The sample holds a few counts of this clonotype. In DNA form, the CDR3 reads TGCGCCAGCAGTGACCTCAGGGGATTCGACGAGCAGTACTTC. Encoded protein: CASSDLRGFDEQYF. This chain connects TRBV10-1 to TRBJ2-7; TRBD1 might be the D (6 bases). Trimming removed 3 bases at V and 5 bases at J, with 14 bases between. Germline values: CDR1 WNHNN, CDR2 SYGVQD (reference sequence). The CDR3 sequence is 14 residues long.

The chain couples TRBV18 to TRBJ2-1, with 14 bases fitting TRBD2. The V gene's germline CDR1 is KGHSH and CDR2 LQKENI. CDR3 length: 14 amino acids. Trimming cost V 5 bases and J 11 bases; bases outside gene matches: 5. The CDR3 sequence: CASSTGLAGDKQFF. Written as DNA, the CDR3 is TGTGCCAGCTCAACGGGACTAGCGGGAGACAAGCAGTTCTTC.

This clonotype was found a few times. The chain links TRBV29-1 to TRBJ2-7; 9 bases are a match to TRBD1. The CDR3 consists of 14 residues. V was pared by 5 bases and J by 7 bases, with 12 bases of the junction left unmatched. The V gene's germline CDR1 is SQVTM and CDR2 ANQGSEA. CDR3 sequence (DNA): TGCAGCGTTTTCCTCGGACAGGGGTTGGGGGAGCAGTACTTC. Residues: CSVFLGQGLGEQYF.

This clonotype has more than one count but fewer than ten. The CDR3: CASSFGLSETQYF. The CDR3 DNA follows: TGTGCCAGCAGCTTCGGACTGTCAGAGACCCAGTACTTC. The chain is built from TRBV7-9 and TRBJ2-5; D possibly corresponds to TRBD2 (5 bases). The CDR3 covers 13 residues. Germline V gene lookup returns CDR1 SEHNR and CDR2 FQNEAQ (reference sequence). Trimming stripped 3 bases from V and 4 bases from J, with 9 bases between.

The chain employs TRBV20-1 and TRBJ1-1, with TRBD1 as a possible D gene (6 bases). Looked up from germline, CDR1 is DFQATT and CDR2 is SNEGSKA (reference sequence). There are 13 residues in the CDR3. The V end lost 0 bases, the J end lost 7 bases, and 12 bases lay between the germline ends. The CDR3, as DNA: TGCAGTGCTAGAGATCAGGGGTTTATTGAAGCTTTCTTT. Amino acid sequence: CSARDQGFIEAFF.

The sample holds many counts of this clonotype. The genes are TRBV4-1 and TRBJ2-1, with 8 positions matching TRBD2. V was clipped by 4 bases and J by 4 bases; unmatched bases: 12. Germline-derived CDR1 and CDR2 are MGHRA and YSYEKL. The CDR3 has 17 amino acids. This CDR3 reads CASSRGTSGGEYNEQFF. CDR3 DNA sequence: TGCGCCAGCAGCCGAGGGACCAGCGGGGGAGAATACAATGAGCAGTTCTTC.

This clonotype has a count of ten or more. V gene TRBV7-2 combines with J gene TRBJ1-4; D is unclear. The germline V and J ends were trimmed by 0 bases and 0 bases, with 5 bases remaining between them. Germline V CDR1 and CDR2: SGHTA, FQGNSA. The CDR3 contains 15 residues. As DNA, the CDR3 is TGTGCCAGCAGCTTAGCGCCTGCAACTAATGAAAAACTGTTTTTT. Its protein is CASSLAPATNEKLFF.